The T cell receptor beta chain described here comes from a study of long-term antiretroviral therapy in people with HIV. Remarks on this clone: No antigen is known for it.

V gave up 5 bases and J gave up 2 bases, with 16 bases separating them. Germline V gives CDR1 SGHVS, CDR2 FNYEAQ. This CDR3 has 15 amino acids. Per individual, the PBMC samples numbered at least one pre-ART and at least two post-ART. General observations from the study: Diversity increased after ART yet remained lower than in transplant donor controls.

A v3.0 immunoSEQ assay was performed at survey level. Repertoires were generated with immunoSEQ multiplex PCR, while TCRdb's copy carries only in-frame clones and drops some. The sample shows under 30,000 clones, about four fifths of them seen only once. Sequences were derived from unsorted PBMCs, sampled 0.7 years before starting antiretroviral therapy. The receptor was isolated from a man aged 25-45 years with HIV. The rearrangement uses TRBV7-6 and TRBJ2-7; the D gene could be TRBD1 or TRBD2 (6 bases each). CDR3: CASSRGPGPTYEQYF. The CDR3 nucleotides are TGTGCCAGCAGCCGGGGGCCGGGCCCTACCTACGAGCAGTACTTC.